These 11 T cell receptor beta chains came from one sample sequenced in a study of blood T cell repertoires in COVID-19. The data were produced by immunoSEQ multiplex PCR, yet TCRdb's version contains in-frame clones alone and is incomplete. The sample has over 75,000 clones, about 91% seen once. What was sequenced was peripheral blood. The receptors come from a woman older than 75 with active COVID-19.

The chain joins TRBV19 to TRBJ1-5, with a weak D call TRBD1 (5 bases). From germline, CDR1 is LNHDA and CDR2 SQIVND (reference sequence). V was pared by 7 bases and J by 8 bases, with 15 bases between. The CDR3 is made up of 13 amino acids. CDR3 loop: CASTTFWGEPQHF. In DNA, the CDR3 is TGTGCCAGTACTACTTTTTGGGGGGAGCCCCAGCATTTT.

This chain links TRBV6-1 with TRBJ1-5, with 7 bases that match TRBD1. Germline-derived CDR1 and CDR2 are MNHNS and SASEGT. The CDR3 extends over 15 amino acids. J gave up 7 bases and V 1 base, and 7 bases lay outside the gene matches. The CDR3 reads CASSEGTGEWQPQHF. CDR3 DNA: TGTGCCAGCAGTGAAGGTACAGGGGAGTGGCAGCCCCAGCATTTT.

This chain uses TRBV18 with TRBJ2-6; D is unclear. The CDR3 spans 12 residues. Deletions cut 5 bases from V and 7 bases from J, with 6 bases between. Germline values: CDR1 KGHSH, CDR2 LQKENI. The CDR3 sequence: CASSSPANVLTF. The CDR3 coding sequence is TGTGCCAGCTCATCCCCAGCCAACGTCCTGACTTTC.

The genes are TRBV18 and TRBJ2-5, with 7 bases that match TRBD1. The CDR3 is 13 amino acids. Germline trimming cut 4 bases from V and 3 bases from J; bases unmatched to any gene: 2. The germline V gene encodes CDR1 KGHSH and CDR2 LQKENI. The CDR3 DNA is TGTGCCAGCTCACTCGGACAGGAAGAGACCCAGTACTTC. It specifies CASSLGQEETQYF.

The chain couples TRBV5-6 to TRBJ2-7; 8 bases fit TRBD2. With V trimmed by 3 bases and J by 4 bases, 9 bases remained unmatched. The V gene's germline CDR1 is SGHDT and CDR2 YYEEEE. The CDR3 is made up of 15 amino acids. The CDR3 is CASSSGGLEPYEQYF. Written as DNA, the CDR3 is TGTGCCAGCAGCTCGGGGGGGCTTGAACCTTACGAGCAGTACTTC.

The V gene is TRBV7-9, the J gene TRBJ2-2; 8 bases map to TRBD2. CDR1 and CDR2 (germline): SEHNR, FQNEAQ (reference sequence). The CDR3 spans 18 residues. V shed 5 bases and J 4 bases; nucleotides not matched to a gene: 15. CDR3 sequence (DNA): TGTGCCAGCAGCCTTGTCGTTGGCGGGGGGATGAGCACCGGGGAGCTGTTTTTT. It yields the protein CASSLVVGGGMSTGELFF.

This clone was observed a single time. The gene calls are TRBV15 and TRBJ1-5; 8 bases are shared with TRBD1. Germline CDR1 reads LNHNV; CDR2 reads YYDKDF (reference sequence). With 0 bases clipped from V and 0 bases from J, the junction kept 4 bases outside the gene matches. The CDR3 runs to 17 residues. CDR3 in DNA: TGTGCCACCAGCAGAGATCGCGGACAGGGTAGCAATCAGCCCCAGCATTTT. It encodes CATSRDRGQGSNQPQHF.

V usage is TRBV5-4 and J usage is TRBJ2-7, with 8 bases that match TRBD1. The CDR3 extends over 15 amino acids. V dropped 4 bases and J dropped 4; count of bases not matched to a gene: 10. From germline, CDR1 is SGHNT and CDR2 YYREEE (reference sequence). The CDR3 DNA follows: TGTGCCAGCAGCGCCTCGACAGGGGTGCAATACGAGCAGTACTTC. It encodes CASSASTGVQYEQYF.

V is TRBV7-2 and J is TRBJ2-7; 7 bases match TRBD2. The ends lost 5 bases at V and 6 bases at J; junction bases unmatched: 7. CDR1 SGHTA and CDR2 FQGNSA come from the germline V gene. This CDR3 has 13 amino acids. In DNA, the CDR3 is TGTGCCAGCAGCCGAGGTGCTAGCGGCGAGCAGTACTTC. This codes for CASSRGASGEQYF.

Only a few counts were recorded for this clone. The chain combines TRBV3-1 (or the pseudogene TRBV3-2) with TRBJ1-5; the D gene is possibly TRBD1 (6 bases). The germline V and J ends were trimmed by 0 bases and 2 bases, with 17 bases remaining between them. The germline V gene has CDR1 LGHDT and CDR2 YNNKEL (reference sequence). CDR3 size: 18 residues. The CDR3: CASSQDGRGRECNQPQHF. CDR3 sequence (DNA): TGTGCCAGCAGCCAAGATGGCAGGGGTCGAGAATGCAATCAGCCCCAGCATTTT.

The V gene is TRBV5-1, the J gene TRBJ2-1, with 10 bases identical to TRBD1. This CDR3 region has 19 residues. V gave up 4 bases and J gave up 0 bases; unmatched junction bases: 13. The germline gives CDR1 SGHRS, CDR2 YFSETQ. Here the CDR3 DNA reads TGCGCCAGCAGCCCTGCGCGCCGGACAGGGGGGATCTCCTACAATGAGCAGTTCTTC. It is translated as CASSPARRTGGISYNEQFF.